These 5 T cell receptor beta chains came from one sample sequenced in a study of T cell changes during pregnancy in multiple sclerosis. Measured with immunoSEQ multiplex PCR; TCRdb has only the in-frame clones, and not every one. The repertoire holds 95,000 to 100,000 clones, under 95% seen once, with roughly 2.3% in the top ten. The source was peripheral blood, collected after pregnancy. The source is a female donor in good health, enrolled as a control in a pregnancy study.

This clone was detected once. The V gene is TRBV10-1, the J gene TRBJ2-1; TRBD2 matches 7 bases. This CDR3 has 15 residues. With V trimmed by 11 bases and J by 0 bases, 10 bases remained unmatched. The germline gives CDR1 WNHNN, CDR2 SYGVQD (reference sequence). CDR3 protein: CAGRIGGSSYNEQFF. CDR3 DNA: TGCGCCGGCCGGATCGGGGGGAGCTCCTACAATGAGCAGTTCTTC.

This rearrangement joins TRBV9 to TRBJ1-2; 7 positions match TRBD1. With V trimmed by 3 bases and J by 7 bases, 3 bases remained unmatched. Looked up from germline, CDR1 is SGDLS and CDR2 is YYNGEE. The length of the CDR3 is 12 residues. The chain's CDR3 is CASSDRGGGYTF. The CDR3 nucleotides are TGTGCCAGCAGCGACAGGGGCGGTGGCTACACCTTC.

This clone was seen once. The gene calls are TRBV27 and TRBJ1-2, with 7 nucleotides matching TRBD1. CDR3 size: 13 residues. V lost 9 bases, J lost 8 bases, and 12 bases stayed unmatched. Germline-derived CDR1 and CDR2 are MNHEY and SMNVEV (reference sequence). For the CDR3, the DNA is TGTGCCAGTAATGACAGGGCGGCGGGAGGCTACACCTTC. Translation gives CASNDRAAGGYTF.

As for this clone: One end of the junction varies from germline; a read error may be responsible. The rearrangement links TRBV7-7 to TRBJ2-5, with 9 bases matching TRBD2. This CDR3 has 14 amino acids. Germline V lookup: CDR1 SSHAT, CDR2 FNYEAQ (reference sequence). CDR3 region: CASSLAGALFFWYF. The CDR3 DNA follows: TGTGCTAGCAGCTTAGCGGGGGCCCTGTTCTTTTGGTACTTC. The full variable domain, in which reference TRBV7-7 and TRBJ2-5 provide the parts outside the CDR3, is GAGVSQSPRYKVTKRGQDVTLRCDPISSHATLYWYQQALGQGPEFLTYFNYEAQPDKSGLPSDRFSAERPEGSISTLTIQRTEQRDSAMYRCASSLAGALFFWYFGPGTRLLVL.

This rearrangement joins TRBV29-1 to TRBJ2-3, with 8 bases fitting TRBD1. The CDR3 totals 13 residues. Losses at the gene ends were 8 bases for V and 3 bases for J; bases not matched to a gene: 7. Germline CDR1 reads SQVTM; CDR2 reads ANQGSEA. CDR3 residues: CSSGQGVTDTQYF. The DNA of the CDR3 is TGCAGCTCCGGACAGGGAGTGACAGATACGCAGTATTTT.